The 7 T cell receptor beta chains reported below all come from one sample, sequenced in a study of blood T cell repertoires in COVID-19. The data were produced by immunoSEQ multiplex PCR, yet TCRdb's version contains in-frame clones alone and is incomplete. The sample holds roughly 340,000 clones, more than 75% seen once. The sequencing input was peripheral blood. The receptors come from a woman aged 50 to 60 with COVID-19, enrolled during active disease.

V and J are TRBV6-5 and TRBJ1-1; D is perhaps TRBD1 (6 bases). CDR1 and CDR2 (germline): MNHEY, SVGAGI. V shed 2 bases and J shed 0 bases, with 13 bases lying between them. This CDR3 has 16 amino acids. The CDR3 nucleotides read TGTGCCAGCAGTTACGATTTTCAGGGGTTGAACACTGAAGCTTTCTTT. This translates into CASSYDFQGLNTEAFF.

The V and J genes are TRBV5-8 and TRBJ1-1; D is possibly TRBD1 (6 bases). The CDR3 extends over 13 amino acids. Trimming shortened V by 2 bases and J by 5 bases, and 10 bases separated the two germline ends. CDR1 is SGHTS, CDR2 YDEGEE, per germline. The CDR3 reads CASSFWGRTEAFF. The CDR3 bases are TGTGCCAGCAGCTTTTGGGGGCGAACTGAAGCTTTCTTT.

The rearrangement uses TRBV24-1 and TRBJ2-1, with TRBD2 matching 12 bases. V lost 7 bases, J lost 1 base, and 1 base stayed unmatched. Germline-derived CDR1 and CDR2 are KGHDR and SFDVKD. The CDR3 has 15 amino acids. The DNA of the CDR3 is TGTGCCACCAGAGGACTAGCGGGGTCCTACAATGAGCAGTTCTTC. Translation gives CATRGLAGSYNEQFF.

This clone came up once. The chain carries TRBV6-6 and TRBJ2-2; TRBD2 is a possible D gene (7 bases). The V gene lost 8 bases and the J gene lost 0 bases, with 16 bases spanning the gap. The CDR3 extends over 16 amino acids. Germline V lookup: CDR1 MNHNY, CDR2 SVGAGI (reference sequence). CDR3 DNA: TGTGCCAGCGGGGGGGCCGGACTAGCGAACACCGGGGAGCTGTTTTTT. This translates into CASGGAGLANTGELFF.

The chain joins TRBV11-2 to TRBJ1-5; D perhaps matches TRBD1 (6 bases). With 0 bases removed from V and 0 bases from J, the gap between germline ends came to 6 bases. CDR1 SGHAT and CDR2 FQNNGV come from the germline V gene. The CDR3 covers 15 residues. CDR3 nucleotides: TGTGCCAGCAGCTTAGACAGGGGTAGCAATCAGCCCCAGCATTTT. This codes for CASSLDRGSNQPQHF.

The genes are TRBV5-4 and TRBJ2-1; 13 nucleotides agree with TRBD2. Germline values: CDR1 SGHNT, CDR2 YYREEE (reference sequence). There are 16 residues in the CDR3. The V and J ends lost 3 bases and 8 bases, in that order; junction bases with no gene match: 8. In DNA, the CDR3 is TGTGCCAGCAGCTCTGGGGGGACTAGCGGGAATCATGAGCAGTTCTTC. Encoded protein: CASSSGGTSGNHEQFF. The entire variable domain, with the rest obtained from reference TRBV5-4 and TRBJ2-1, is as follows: ETGVTQSPTHLIKTRGQQVTLRCSSQSGHNTVSWYQQALGQGPQFIFQYYREEENGRGNFPPRFSGLQFPNYSSELNVNALELDDSALYLCASSSGGTSGNHEQFFGPGTRLTVL.

The chain recombines TRBV18 with TRBJ1-1; 7 bases are shared with TRBD1. The germline V gene has CDR1 KGHSH and CDR2 LQKENI. CDR3 size: 15 residues. After removal of 3 bases from V and 1 base from J, the junction contained 5 bases not matched to a gene. In DNA, the CDR3 is TGTGCCAGCTCACCGTTTACAGGGGCGAACACTGAAGCTTTCTTT. This translates into CASSPFTGANTEAFF.